Here is one T cell receptor (beta chain) with its context. The antigen remains undetermined. Profiling relied on immunoSEQ multiplex PCR, and the TCRdb table lists in-frame clones only, not all of them. The table lists around 160,000 clones, roughly nine tenths of them singletons. The data belong to a study of cytomegalovirus exposure and HLA in healthy donors. General study results and limits: TCR clusters originating in the first cohort tended to co-occur in the roughly 120 validation repertoires, according to a later analysis.

Specimen: PBMCs. The TCR was taken from a woman between 18 and 29 years old in good health and CMV-seropositive.

In nucleotides, the CDR3 is TGTGCCAGCAGCCGGGGGGAGACCGGGGAGCTGTTTTTT. Translation: CASSRGETGELFF. V is TRBV7-9 and J is TRBJ2-2; 7 bases map to TRBD2. CDR3 length: 13 residues. Losses at the gene ends were 5 bases for V and 5 bases for J; bases not matched to a gene: 2. Germline loops: CDR1 SEHNR, CDR2 FQNEAQ (reference sequence).